What follows are 5 T cell receptor beta chains derived from one specimen sequenced in a study of cytomegalovirus exposure and HLA in healthy donors. Primers included in the PCR were 60 Vbeta and 13 Jbeta primers. Sequencing used immunoSEQ multiplex PCR; TCRdb keeps in-frame clones, though not all of them. Of around 200,000 clones detected, 80% appear once; the ten largest clones hold 0.65%. Sequencing used PBMCs. The origin of the receptors is a boy aged 5-17 years in good health and CMV-seronegative.

The chain carries TRBV4-2 and TRBJ1-2, with D tentatively TRBD1 (6 bases). The germline V and J ends were trimmed by 0 bases and 1 base, with 12 bases remaining between them. The CDR3 runs 16 residues. Per germline, CDR1 LGHNA and CDR2 YNFKEQ. CDR3 DNA sequence: TGTGCCAGCAGCCAAGAGAACAGGGCCTTTAACTATGGCTACACCTTC. Encoded protein: CASSQENRAFNYGYTF.

V gene TRBV1 combines with J gene TRBJ2-7; TRBD2 is the table's D call and was not checked against the DNA. TRBV1 is deemed a pseudogene. This CDR3 is built from 16 residues. The CDR3 loop reads CTSSPPPPGGDYEQYF. The DNA of the CDR3 is TGCACCAGCAGCCCACCTCCCCCCGGAGGTGACTACGAGCAGTACTTC.

Comment on this clone: An end of the junction differs from the germline gene, which may be a read error. V and J are TRBV2 and TRBJ1-2; 7 bases match TRBD1. The CDR3 has 15 residues. CDR1 and CDR2 from the germline V gene are SNHLY and FYNNEI. CDR3 region: CASREAGGSGYGYTF. In nucleotides, the CDR3 is TGTGCCAGCAGGGAAGCAGGGGGATCTGGCTATGGCTACACCTTC.

This clone has more than one count but fewer than ten. The rearrangement joins TRBV19 to TRBJ2-1; 9 bases are shared with TRBD2. Germline-derived CDR1 and CDR2 are LNHDA and SQIVND (reference sequence). With 4 bases clipped from V and 5 bases from J, the junction kept 12 bases outside the gene matches. CDR3 size: 17 residues. The CDR3 region is CASSTLSLAGKDNEQFF. Here the CDR3 DNA reads TGTGCCAGTAGTACGCTTTCCCTAGCGGGGAAAGACAATGAGCAGTTCTTC.

The V call is TRBV7-2, the J call TRBJ2-1; 9 bases align to TRBD1. Trimming at V came to 4 bases and at J to 5 bases, leaving 3 bases not matched to a gene. Germline V gene data show CDR1 as SGHTA and CDR2 as FQGNSA. CDR3 size: 14 residues. The CDR3 DNA sequence: TGTGCCAGCAGCTCCCGGACAGGGGACAATGAGCAGTTCTTC. Encoded protein: CASSSRTGDNEQFF. Full variable domain (rest looked up from reference TRBV7-2 and TRBJ2-1): GAGVSQSPSNKVTEKGKDVELRCDPISGHTALYWYRQSLGQGLEFLIYFQGNSAPDKSGLPSDRFSAERTGGSVSTLTIQRTQQEDSAVYLCASSSRTGDNEQFFGPGTRLTVL.